The 21 T cell receptor beta chains below all came from one sample that was sequenced in a study of T cells after yellow fever vaccination. TCRdb reprocessed the 5' RACE reads with MiXCR, giving one entry per CDR3 protein. The sample contains around 360,000 distinct CDR3 sequences, 11% of which appear only once. The source was PBMCs, collected on the day of the first yellow fever vaccination. Receptors were obtained from a man between 18 and 29 years old who received the YFV17D yellow fever vaccine.

V gene TRBV6-1 combines with J gene TRBJ1-2; unclear D gene. Germline V gene sequence: CDR1 MNHNS, CDR2 SASEGT. The CDR3 consists of 14 residues. The ends were cut back, 6 bases at V and 5 bases at J, with 16 bases in the middle. CDR3 nucleotides: TGTGCCAGCAGGACAATGTTCCAATCTTATGGCTACACCTTC. Translating it yields CASRTMFQSYGYTF.

Only a few counts were recorded for this clonotype. J is TRBJ2-3 and V is TRBV5-1; weak D call: TRBD2 (6 bases). CDR3 length: 14 amino acids. Trimming took 1 base from V and 5 from J, leaving 11 bases between them. Looked up from germline, CDR1 is SGHRS and CDR2 is YFSETQ. CDR3: CASSLLAMGDTQYF. The CDR3 DNA follows: TGCGCCAGCAGCTTGCTAGCGATGGGAGATACGCAGTATTTT.

This clonotype was counted a few times. V and J are TRBV3-1 and TRBJ2-7, with D possibly being TRBD1 or TRBD2 (5 bases each). Germline lookup yields CDR1 LGHDT and CDR2 YNNKEL (reference sequence). The CDR3 loop spans 16 amino acids. V was shortened by 1 base and J by 3 bases, with 16 bases between the two germline ends. The CDR3 nucleotides read TGTGCCAGCAGCCAAGGTTGGGGGAAGGCCCTCTACGAGCAGTACGTC. The encoded protein is CASSQGWGKALYEQYV.

The chain is built from TRBV7-8 and TRBJ1-5, with D perhaps matching TRBD1 (6 bases). V lost 5 bases and J 6 bases, leaving 17 bases between the germline ends. Germline V gene sequence: CDR1 SGHVS, CDR2 FQNEAQ. This CDR3 is built from 15 residues. The CDR3 loop reads CASSDHRVGSQPQHF. DNA for the CDR3: TGTGCCAGCAGCGACCACAGGGTTGGGAGTCAGCCCCAGCATTTT. Full variable domain (rest looked up from reference TRBV7-8 and TRBJ1-5): GAGVSQSPRYKVAKRGQDVALRCDPISGHVSLFWYQQALGQGPEFLTYFQNEAQLDKSGLPSDRFFAERPEGSVSTLKIQRTQQEDSAVYLCASSDHRVGSQPQHFGDGTRLSIL.

A word on this clonotype: A single base separates this from a much larger clone, so it may be a read error. The V gene is TRBV20-1, the J gene TRBJ1-5; D is ambiguous. Germline V CDR1 and CDR2: DFQATT, SNEGSKA (reference sequence). This CDR3 has 16 amino acids. Here the CDR3 reads CCASQVRRYSNQPQHF. The CDR3 DNA is TGCTGTGCTAGTCAGGTCCGGAGGTATAGCAATCAGCCCCAGCATTTT.

The chain joins TRBV20-1 to TRBJ1-4; D is unresolved. The CDR3 length is 10 residues. With 3 bases removed from V and 6 bases from J, the gap between germline ends came to 2 bases. CDR1 is DFQATT and CDR2 is SNEGSKA in the germline V gene (reference sequence). The CDR3 DNA is TGCAGTGCTAGTCATGAAAAACTGTTTTTT. Translating gives CSASHEKLFF.

V and J are TRBV11-2 and TRBJ1-1; weak D call: TRBD1 (5 bases). V lost 0 bases and J lost 9, with 20 bases in between. CDR1 is SGHAT, CDR2 FQNNGV, per germline. The CDR3 is 16 residues long. In nucleotides, the CDR3 is TGTGCCAGCAGCTTAGACGGAACCGGGGCATACAGGAAAGCTTTCTTT. It codes for CASSLDGTGAYRKAFF.

This clonotype was seen only a few times. The CDR3 nucleotides read TGTGCCAGCAGGGCCGATGAAAAACTGTTTTTT. As protein: CASRADEKLFF. The chain carries TRBV2 and TRBJ1-4; D call uncertain. CDR3 length: 11 residues. CDR1 and CDR2 from the germline V gene are SNHLY and FYNNEI. Trimming took off 6 bases at V and 6 bases at J, with 5 bases between the two ends.

This clonotype was seen a few times. This rearrangement joins TRBV18 to TRBJ1-2; 8 bases line up with TRBD1. Germline V gene sequence: CDR1 KGHSH, CDR2 LQKENI. The CDR3 has 13 amino acids. J gave up 7 bases and V 3 bases, and 4 bases lay outside the gene matches. The CDR3 loop is CASSPQGAGGYTF. The CDR3, as DNA: TGTGCCAGCTCACCGCAGGGGGCTGGTGGCTACACCTTC.

The chain links TRBV29-1 to TRBJ1-1; the D is unclear. The CDR3 loop spans 12 amino acids. The germline V gene has CDR1 SQVTM and CDR2 ANQGSEA. V lost 4 bases and J 6 bases, leaving 12 bases between the germline ends. The CDR3 DNA sequence: TGCAGCGTTGTACGATCTTCAGCTGAAGCTTTCTTT. Its translation is CSVVRSSAEAFF.

This chain connects TRBV6-2 or TRBV6-3 to TRBJ2-5; 9 nucleotides align to TRBD1. The CDR3 runs to 14 residues. V lost 6 bases and J lost 4; bases outside the gene matches: 6. The germline V gene has CDR1 MNHEY and CDR2 SVGEGT. CDR3 loop: CASRPTGGLETQYF. Here the CDR3 DNA reads TGTGCCAGCAGACCGACAGGGGGGTTAGAGACCCAGTACTTC.

This clonotype was recorded a few times. The chain carries TRBV7-9 and TRBJ1-2; D not resolved. Germline V CDR1 and CDR2: SEHNR, FQNEAQ (reference sequence). The CDR3 is made up of 13 amino acids. Trimming took 5 bases from V and 3 from J, leaving 10 bases between them. DNA for the CDR3: TGTGCCAGCAGCCGCGGGCCCCACTATGGCTACACCTTC. As protein: CASSRGPHYGYTF. Combining the CDR3 with reference TRBV7-9 and TRBJ1-2 gives the whole variable domain DTGVSQNPRHKITKRGQNVTFRCDPISEHNRLYWYRQTLGQGPEFLTYFQNEAQLEKSRLLSDRFSAERPKGSFSTLEIQRTEQGDSAMYLCASSRGPHYGYTFGSGTRLTVV.

A few counts support this clonotype. The rearrangement uses TRBV4-1 and TRBJ2-1, with 11 bases fitting TRBD2. Germline trimming cut 4 bases from V and 5 bases from J; bases unmatched to any gene: 7. The germline gives CDR1 MGHRA, CDR2 YSYEKL. The CDR3 length is 16 residues. CDR3 sequence reads: CASSRLAGGSNNEQFF. In DNA, the CDR3 is TGCGCCAGCAGCCGGTTAGCGGGGGGGAGCAACAATGAGCAGTTCTTC.

The V gene is TRBV19, the J gene TRBJ1-4; D is ambiguous. The CDR3 has 13 amino acids. Trimming left V 6 bases short and J 0 bases short, with 5 bases between. Germline-derived CDR1 and CDR2 are LNHDA and SQIVND (reference sequence). The CDR3 region has the DNA TGTGCCAGTAGCGGGTCAACTAATGAAAAACTGTTTTTT. Its protein is CASSGSTNEKLFF. The variable domain in full, completed from reference TRBV19 and TRBJ1-4, reads DGGITQSPKYLFRKEGQNVTLSCEQNLNHDAMYWYRQDPGQGLRLIYYSQIVNDFQKGDIAEGYSVSREKKESFPLTVTSAQKNPTAFYLCASSGSTNEKLFFGSGTQLSVL.

This clonotype was recorded at least ten times. The J gene is TRBJ2-5, the V gene TRBV6-5; 8 bases fit TRBD1. Germline loops: CDR1 MNHEY, CDR2 SVGAGI. The trim removed 4 bases at V and 4 bases at J, leaving 5 bases unmatched. This CDR3 has 14 amino acids. CDR3 in amino acids: CASSFSGQGETQYF. The CDR3 DNA sequence: TGTGCCAGCAGTTTTTCTGGACAGGGAGAGACCCAGTACTTC.

This clonotype was seen repeatedly, ten times or more. The chain recombines TRBV4-3 with TRBJ2-3, with TRBD1 as a possible D gene (5 bases). The V end lost 0 bases, the J end lost 6 bases, and 13 bases lay between the germline ends. The CDR3 totals 15 residues. CDR1 and CDR2 from the germline V gene are LGHNA and YSLEER. CDR3 in amino acids: CASSQEYQGSDTQYF. For the CDR3, the DNA is TGCGCCAGCAGCCAAGAATATCAGGGCAGCGATACGCAGTATTTT.

This rearrangement joins TRBV20-1 to TRBJ2-2; perhaps TRBD1 as D (5 bases). The V end lost 5 bases, the J end lost 7 bases, and 17 bases lay between the germline ends. Germline lookup yields CDR1 DFQATT and CDR2 SNEGSKA (reference sequence). The CDR3 has 14 residues. CDR3: CSAQIGAGVGELFF. In DNA, the CDR3 is TGCAGTGCTCAAATTGGGGCCGGTGTCGGGGAGCTGTTTTTT.

There are many counts of this clonotype. CDR3 in DNA: TGTGCCAGCAGCCAGGCAGAGACTAAACGGTTCTTC. Amino acids: CASSQAETKRFF. The chain uses TRBV3-1 and TRBJ2-1; D perhaps matches TRBD2 (5 bases). V was pared by 3 bases and J by 15 bases, with 15 bases between. This CDR3 spans 12 amino acids. Germline V CDR1 and CDR2: LGHDT, YNNKEL (reference sequence).

Concerning this clonotype: A read error may produce the germline difference seen at one junction end. This chain connects TRBV7-7 to TRBJ2-5; D remains ambiguous. The length of the CDR3 is 15 residues. Germline CDR1 reads SSHAT; CDR2 reads FNYEAQ (reference sequence). In DNA form, the CDR3 reads TGTGCTAGCAGCTCCGGCAGCTCACCCCAAGAGACCCAGTACTTC. Its protein product is CASSSGSSPQETQYF.

This clonotype was seen many times. The gene calls are TRBV4-3 and TRBJ2-5; TRBD2 matches 13 bases. The J segment lost 5 bases and the V segment lost 2 bases, leaving 2 bases of the junction unmatched. This CDR3 comprises 15 residues. Germline V gene sequence: CDR1 LGHNA, CDR2 YSLEER. The DNA for the CDR3 is TGCGCCAGCAGCCAAACTAGCGGGGGGGCCGAGACCCAGTACTTC. This sequence encodes CASSQTSGGAETQYF.

V is TRBV7-3 and J is TRBJ2-2; D is unresolved. CDR1 and CDR2 (germline): SGHTA, FQGTGA. The CDR3 consists of 15 residues. Trimming took 4 bases from V and 1 from J, leaving 10 bases between them. In nucleotides, the CDR3 is TGTGCCAGCAGCTCGCTCCCGCAGAACACCGGGGAGCTGTTTTTT. This translates into CASSSLPQNTGELFF.